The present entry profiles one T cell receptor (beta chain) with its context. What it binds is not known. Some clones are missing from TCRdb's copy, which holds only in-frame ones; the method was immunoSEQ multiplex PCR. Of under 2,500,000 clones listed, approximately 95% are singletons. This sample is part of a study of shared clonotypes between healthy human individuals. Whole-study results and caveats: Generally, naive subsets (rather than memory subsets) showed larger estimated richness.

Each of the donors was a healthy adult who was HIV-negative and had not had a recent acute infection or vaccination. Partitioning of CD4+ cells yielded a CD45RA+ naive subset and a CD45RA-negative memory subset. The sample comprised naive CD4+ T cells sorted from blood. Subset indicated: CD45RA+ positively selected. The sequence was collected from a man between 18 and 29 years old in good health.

In nucleotides, the CDR3 is TGTGCCAGCACCGGGACAGGGTTCTCCTACAATGAGCAGTTCTTC. This codes for CASTGTGFSYNEQFF. The chain uses TRBV28 and TRBJ2-1; 9 nucleotides line up with TRBD1. The trim removed 7 bases at V and 0 bases at J, leaving 4 bases unmatched. The CDR3 covers 15 residues. Germline V CDR1 and CDR2: MDHEN, SYDVKM. Filled out from reference TRBV28 and TRBJ2-1, the complete variable domain reads DVKVTQSSRYLVKRTGEKVFLECVQDMDHENMFWYRQDPGLGLRLIYFSYDVKMKEKGDIPEGYSVSREKKERFSLILESASTNQTSMYLCASTGTGFSYNEQFFGPGTRLTVL.